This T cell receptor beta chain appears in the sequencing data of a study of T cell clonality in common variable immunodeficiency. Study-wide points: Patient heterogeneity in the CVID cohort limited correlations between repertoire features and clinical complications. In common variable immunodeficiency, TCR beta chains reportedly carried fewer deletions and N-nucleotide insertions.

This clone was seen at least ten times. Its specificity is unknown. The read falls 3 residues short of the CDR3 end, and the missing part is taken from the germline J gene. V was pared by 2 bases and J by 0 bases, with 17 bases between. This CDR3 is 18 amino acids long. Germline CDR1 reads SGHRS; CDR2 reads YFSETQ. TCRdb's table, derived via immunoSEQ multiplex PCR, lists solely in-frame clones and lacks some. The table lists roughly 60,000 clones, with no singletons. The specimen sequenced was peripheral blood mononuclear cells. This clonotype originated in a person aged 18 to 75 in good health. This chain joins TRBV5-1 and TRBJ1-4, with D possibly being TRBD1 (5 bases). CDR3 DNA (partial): TGCGCCAGCAGCTTCGGCGGGGCCCTAGCCGCAACTAATGAAAAA. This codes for CASSFGGALAATNEK. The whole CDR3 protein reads CASSFGGALAATNEKLFF.